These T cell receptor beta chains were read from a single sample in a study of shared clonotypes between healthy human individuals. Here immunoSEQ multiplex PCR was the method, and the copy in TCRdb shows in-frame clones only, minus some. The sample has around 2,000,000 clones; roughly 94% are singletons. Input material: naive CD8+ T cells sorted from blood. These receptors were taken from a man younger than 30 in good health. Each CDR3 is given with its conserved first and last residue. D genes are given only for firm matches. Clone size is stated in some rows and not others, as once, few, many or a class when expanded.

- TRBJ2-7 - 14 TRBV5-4 TGTGCCAGCAGCCCTGACAGGAGCTCCTACGAGCAGTACTTC CASSPDRSSYEQYF
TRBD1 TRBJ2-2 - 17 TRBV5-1 TGCGCCAGCAGCCCTCCCGGGACAGGGCCTAACACCGGGGAGCTGTTTTTT CASSPPGTGPNTGELFF
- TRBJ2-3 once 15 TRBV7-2 TGTGCCAGCACCCCTGTCCGTCTGGGGAAAGATACGCAGTATTTT CASTPVRLGKDTQYF
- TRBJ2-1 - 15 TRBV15 TGTGCCACCAGCGAATCGGTCCACCCTTGGGGTGAGCAGTTCTTC CATSESVHPWGEQFF
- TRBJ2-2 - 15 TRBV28 TGTGCCAGCAGTTTTGTGGGGAAGAACACCGGGGAGCTGTTTTTT CASSFVGKNTGELFF
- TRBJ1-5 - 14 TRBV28 TGTGCCAGCACCGCTGGAGGGGAGCATCAGCCCCAGCATTTT CASTAGGEHQPQHF
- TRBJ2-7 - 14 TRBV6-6 TGTGCCAGCAGTTACTCGGGCCCGACCTACGAGCAGTACTTC CASSYSGPTYEQYF
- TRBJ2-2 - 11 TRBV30 TGTGCCTGGAGTGTAGGGGGGGAGCTGTTTTTT CAWSVGGELFF
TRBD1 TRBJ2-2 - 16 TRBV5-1 TGCGCCAGCAGGGACCTAGGGACAGTTAATACCGGGGAGCTGTTTTTT CASRDLGTVNTGELFF
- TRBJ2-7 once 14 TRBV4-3 TGCGCCAGCAGTCTGACTTTATCCCCCTACGAGCAGTACTTC CASSLTLSPYEQYF
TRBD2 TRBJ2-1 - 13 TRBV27 TGTGCCAGCAGTTCTAGCGGGATTTATGAGCAGTTCTTC CASSSSGIYEQFF
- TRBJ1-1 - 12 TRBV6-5 TGTGCCAGCAGTATCTTGAACACTGAAGCTTTCTTT CASSILNTEAFF
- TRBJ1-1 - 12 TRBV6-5 TGTGCCAGCTCGACCAGGGGTGGGGTAGCTTTCTTT CASSTRGGVAFF
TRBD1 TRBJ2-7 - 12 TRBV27 TGTGCCGCCGGGACAGGGTTATACGAGCAGTACTTC CAAGTGLYEQYF
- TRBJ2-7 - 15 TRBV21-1 TGTGCCAGCAGCCCATTCGGACAGGGCCCTCGGGAGCAGTACTTC CASSPFGQGPREQYF
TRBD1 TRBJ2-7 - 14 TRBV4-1 TGCGCCAGTAAAGAAGACAGGGGGAACTACGAGCAGTACTTC CASKEDRGNYEQYF
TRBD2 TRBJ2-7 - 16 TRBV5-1 TGCGCCAGCAGCGACGCGGGAGGGGTTGGGCTCAACGAGCAGTACTTC CASSDAGGVGLNEQYF
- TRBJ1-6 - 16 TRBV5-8 TGTGCCAGCAGCTTTCGGCAGGGATCCCATAATTCACCCCTCCACTTT CASSFRQGSHNSPLHF
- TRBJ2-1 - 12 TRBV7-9 TGTGCCAGCAGCTTAACCAACAATGAGCAGTTCTTC CASSLTNNEQFF
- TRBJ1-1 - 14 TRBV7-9 TGTGCCAGCAGCTTAGCAGGGGGGGGCACTGAAGCTTTCTTT CASSLAGGGTEAFF
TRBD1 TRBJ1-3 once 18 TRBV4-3 TGCGCCAGCAGCCAAGACACTACGGACAGGTGGGATGGAAACACCATATATTTT CASSQDTTDRWDGNTIYF
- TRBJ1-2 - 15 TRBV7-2 TGTGCCAGCAGCTCAGACCCCCGGGATTGGTATGGCTACACCTTC CASSSDPRDWYGYTF
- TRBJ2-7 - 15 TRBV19 TGTGCCAGTAGTATGTGGGGGAGCGAGTCCTACGAGCAGTACTTC CASSMWGSESYEQYF
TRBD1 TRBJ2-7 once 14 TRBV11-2 TGTGCCAGCAGCTTCGGGACAGCTGGCCACGAGCAGTACTTC CASSFGTAGHEQYF
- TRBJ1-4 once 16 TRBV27 TGTGCCAGCAGTTTGATTAAGGACAGCGTTAATGAAAAACTGTTTTTT CASSLIKDSVNEKLFF
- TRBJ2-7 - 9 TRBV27 TGCCGGACAACCTACGAGCAGTACTTC CRTTYEQYF
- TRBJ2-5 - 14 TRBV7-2 TGTGCCAGCAATGAACGGGCTCCCGGCGAGACCCAGTACTTC CASNERAPGETQYF
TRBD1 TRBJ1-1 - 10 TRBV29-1 TGCAGCGTCGAAAACAGGGGAGCTTTCTTT CSVENRGAFF
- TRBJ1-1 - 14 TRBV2 TGTGCCAGCAGTGAAGGGGGTTTCAGGACTGAAGCTTTCTTT CASSEGGFRTEAFF
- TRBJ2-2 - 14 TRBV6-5 TGTGCCAGCAGTTATGGGCAGTACACCGGGGAGCTGTTTTTT CASSYGQYTGELFF
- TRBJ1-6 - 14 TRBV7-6 TGTGCCAGCAGCTCTGCCTCCTATAATTCACCCCTCCACTTT CASSSASYNSPLHF
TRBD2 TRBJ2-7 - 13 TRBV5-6 TGTGCCAGCAGCCTAGGACTAGTGATCGGGCAGTACTTC CASSLGLVIGQYF
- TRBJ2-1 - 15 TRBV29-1 TGCAGCGTTGAGGACGACTCCTCGGTTTACAATGAGCAGTTCTTC CSVEDDSSVYNEQFF
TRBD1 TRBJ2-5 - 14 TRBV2 TGTGCCAGCAGGGTGACAGGGGGCAGGGAGACCCAGTACTTC CASRVTGGRETQYF
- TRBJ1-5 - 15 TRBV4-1 TGCGCCAGCAGCCAAGATATCCACGGCGATCAGCCCCAGCATTTT CASSQDIHGDQPQHF
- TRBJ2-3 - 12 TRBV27 TGTGCCTCCGGGAGCCCAACAGATACGCAGTATTTT CASGSPTDTQYF
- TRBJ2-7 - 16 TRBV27 TGTGCCAGCAGTTCGGGGGTGGGTGAAATACCCTACGAGCAGTACTTC CASSSGVGEIPYEQYF
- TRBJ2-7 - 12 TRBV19 TGTGCCAGTTCCTCCCTAGGGGGCGAGCAGTACTTC CASSSLGGEQYF
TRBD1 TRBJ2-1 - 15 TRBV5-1 TGCGCCAGCTTCGGCCAGGGACAGGGGAGGTATGAGCAGTTCTTC CASFGQGQGRYEQFF
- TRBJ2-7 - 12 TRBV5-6 TGTGCCAGCAGCTTGGAGGTCAACGAGCAGTACTTC CASSLEVNEQYF
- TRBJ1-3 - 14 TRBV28 TGTGCCAGCCGGGTAGAGGGTTCTGGAAACACCATATATTTT CASRVEGSGNTIYF
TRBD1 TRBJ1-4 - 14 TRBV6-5 TGTGCCAGTAACACAGGGGGCCCACGGGAAAAACTGTTTTTT CASNTGGPREKLFF
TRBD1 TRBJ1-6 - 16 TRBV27 TGTGCCAGCAGTTTCTATACAGGACAGGGGAATTCACCCCTCCACTTT CASSFYTGQGNSPLHF
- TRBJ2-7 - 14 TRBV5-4 TGTGCCAGCAGCTTGGACAGAAACTCCTACGAGCAGTACTTC CASSLDRNSYEQYF
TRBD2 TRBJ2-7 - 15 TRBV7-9 TGTGCCAGCAGCTTAGGGGCGGGAGGGCCCCTTGAGCAGTACTTC CASSLGAGGPLEQYF
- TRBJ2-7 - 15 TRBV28 TGTGCCAGCAGTTTTCGATCATTAAGCTCCTACGAGCAGTACTTC CASSFRSLSSYEQYF
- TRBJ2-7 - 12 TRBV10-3 TGTGCCATCAGTGAAACGTCCTACGAGCAGTACTTC CAISETSYEQYF
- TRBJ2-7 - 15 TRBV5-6 TGTGCCAGCAGCTTGGGTGGGACACTCTCCTACGAGCAGTACTTC CASSLGGTLSYEQYF
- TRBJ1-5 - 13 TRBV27 TGTGCCAGCAGTTTTGGGGCGGATCAGCCCCAGCATTTT CASSFGADQPQHF
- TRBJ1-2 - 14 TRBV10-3 TGTGCCATCAGTGAGGCGGGAGAGGGATATGGCTACACCTTC CAISEAGEGYGYTF
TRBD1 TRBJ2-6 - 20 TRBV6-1 TGTGCCAGCAGTGAAGCCACCGGGACAGGGGATTTCTCTGGGGCCAACGTCCTGACTTTC CASSEATGTGDFSGANVLTF
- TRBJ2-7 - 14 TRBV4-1 TGCGCCAGCAGCCAAGTGACTTCATATTACGAGCAGTACTTC CASSQVTSYYEQYF
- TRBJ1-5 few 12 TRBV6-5 TGTGCCAGCAGTCCTGGGCAGGGACCGCGTCATTTT CASSPGQGPRHF
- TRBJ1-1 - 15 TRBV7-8 TGTGCCAGCAGCTTATCCCCAGGAGGGTACACTGAAGCTTTCTTT CASSLSPGGYTEAFF
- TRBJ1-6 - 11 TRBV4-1 TGCGCCAGCAGCAACAGGTTAACCCTCCACTTT CASSNRLTLHF
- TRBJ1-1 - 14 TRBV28 TGTGCCAGCAGTTTAGAGGACACGAACACTGAAGCTTTCTTT CASSLEDTNTEAFF
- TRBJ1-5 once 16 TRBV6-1 TGTGCCAGCAGTGAATATCAATCCCAACCCAATCAGCCCCAGCATTTT CASSEYQSQPNQPQHF
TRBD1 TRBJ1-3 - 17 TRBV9 TGTGCCAGCAGCACACAACCGGGACAGGGACCTGGAAACACCATATATTTT CASSTQPGQGPGNTIYF